These T cell receptor beta chains were read from a single sample in a study of response to subunit inactivated influenza vaccine. In TCRdb, the RT-PCR reads were re-called with MiXCR into one record per CDR3 protein. The sample yields 500,000 to 600,000 distinct CDR3 sequences, around 10% seen once. These records were also assigned to another study, of T cells expressing NK-cell markers.

The sample consisted of PBMCs from blood, taken on the day of vaccination. The receptor set was obtained from a man aged 50-60 years who received an inactivated influenza vaccine. CDR3s include the opening cysteine and the closing phenylalanine or tryptophan. D genes are given only for firm matches. Clone size is not always given. Where it is, it says once, few, many or a class for expanded clones.

-	TRBV15	TRBJ1-4	-	CATSRDRVSNEKLFF	TGTGCCACCAGCAGAGATAGGGTCTCGAATGAAAAACTGTTTTTT
few	TRBV5-5	TRBJ2-7	-	CASSFSGANGEQYF	TGTGCCAGCAGCTTCTCCGGGGCCAACGGCGAGCAGTACTTC
-	TRBV12-3/TRBV12-4	TRBJ2-1	TRBD1	CTSSRGQASSYNEQFF	TGTACCAGCAGTCGCGGACAGGCAAGCTCCTACAATGAGCAGTTCTTC
-	TRBV7-3	TRBJ2-1	-	CASSPRHQDEQFF	TGTGCCAGCAGCCCTCGCCACCAGGATGAGCAGTTCTTC
-	TRBV6-2/TRBV6-3	TRBJ2-5	TRBD2	CASSYSKTSDLVKTQYF	TGTGCCAGCAGTTACTCGAAGACTAGCGATCTGGTGAAGACCCAGTACTTC
-	TRBV4-3	TRBJ1-2	-	CASSQEGPPVGGYTF	TGCGCCAGCAGCCAGGAGGGACCGCCCGTCGGTGGCTACACCTTC
-	TRBV9	TRBJ2-1	-	CASSVVGLHNNEQFF	TGTGCCAGCAGCGTAGTGGGACTCCATAACAATGAGCAGTTCTTC
few	TRBV13	TRBJ2-7	TRBD2	CASSPRIAGVSEQYF	TGTGCCAGCAGCCCCCGGATAGCGGGAGTTTCCGAGCAGTACTTC
-	TRBV6-2/TRBV6-3	TRBJ2-3	-	CASRWIGQLSDTQYF	TGTGCCAGCAGGTGGATCGGCCAACTATCCGATACGCAGTATTTT
many	TRBV5-1	TRBJ2-1	-	CASSLLGEVADNEQFF	TGCGCCAGCAGCTTGTTGGGGGAGGTGGCTGACAATGAGCAGTTCTTC
few	TRBV2	TRBJ1-2	-	CASGGVNYGYTF	TGTGCCAGCGGAGGGGTCAACTATGGCTACACCTTC
-	TRBV20-1	TRBJ2-7	-	CSASSQDAGALSEQYF	TGCAGTGCTAGCTCTCAGGACGCCGGGGCTCTCTCCGAGCAGTACTTC
few	TRBV18	TRBJ2-5	-	CASSPRGMAETQYF	TGTGCCAGCTCACCCCGGGGAATGGCAGAGACCCAGTACTTC
few	TRBV20-1	TRBJ1-2	-	CSARDGGRGVYGYTF	TGCAGTGCTAGAGATGGCGGGAGGGGCGTCTATGGCTACACCTTC
-	TRBV29-1	TRBJ2-1	TRBD1	CSVPDRVLYNEQFF	TGCAGCGTTCCCGACAGGGTTTTATACAATGAGCAGTTCTTC
few	TRBV24-1	TRBJ2-1	-	CATSVSRVYNEQFF	TGTGCCACCAGTGTTAGCAGGGTCTACAATGAGCAGTTCTTC
-	TRBV29-1	TRBJ2-2	-	CSVLLTSVGELFF	TGCAGCGTGTTGTTGACTTCGGTCGGGGAGCTGTTTTTT
-	TRBV20-1	TRBJ1-1	-	CSASRGQLGTEAFF	TGCAGTGCTTCCCGCGGACAGTTGGGGACTGAAGCTTTCTTT
-	TRBV7-6	TRBJ2-2	-	CASSLAGTTGELFF	TGTGCCAGCAGCTTGGCAGGGACCACCGGGGAGCTGTTTTTT
-	TRBV4-1	TRBJ2-1	-	CASSLAGSYYNEQFF	TGCGCCAGCAGCCTCGCAGGCTCCTACTACAATGAGCAGTTCTTC
few	TRBV29-1	TRBJ2-6	-	CSVQGAGVYLSGGANVLTF	TGCAGCGTTCAAGGGGCAGGGGTCTACCTCTCGGGAGGGGCCAACGTCCTGACTTTC
-	TRBV15	TRBJ2-3	TRBD2	CATSGGGDTQYF	TGTGCCACCTCCGGCGGGGGAGATACGCAGTATTTT
few	TRBV4-3	TRBJ1-5	-	CASSQDLGVGQPQHF	TGCGCCAGCAGCCAGGATCTGGGGGTGGGACAGCCCCAGCATTTT
-	TRBV18	TRBJ1-1	-	CASSPPGIRAEAFF	TGTGCCAGCTCACCACCCGGGATCAGGGCTGAAGCTTTCTTT
-	TRBV5-1	TRBJ2-1	TRBD2	CASSQRGAAYNEQFF	TGCGCCAGCAGCCAGCGGGGGGCAGCCTACAATGAGCAGTTCTTC
many	TRBV6-2/TRBV6-3	TRBJ2-7	TRBD2	CATQESAGATYEQYF	TGTGCCACCCAGGAATCGGCGGGAGCAACCTACGAGCAGTACTTC
-	TRBV6-2/TRBV6-3	TRBJ2-1	TRBD1	CASSKPGQGYNEQFF	TGTGCCAGCAGCAAACCGGGACAGGGCTACAATGAGCAGTTCTTC
once	TRBV6-2/TRBV6-3	TRBJ2-3	TRBD2	CASSSSGRPDTQYF	TGTGCCAGCAGTTCTAGCGGGAGGCCAGATACGCAGTATTTT
few	TRBV20-1	TRBJ2-1	-	CSARELSSEQFF	TGCAGTGCTAGAGAGTTAAGTAGTGAGCAGTTCTTC
many	TRBV29-1	TRBJ2-4	-	CSVERFKRVLPISQNIQYF	TGCAGCGTTGAAAGGTTTAAGCGGGTTCTTCCGATTAGCCAAAACATTCAGTACTTC
few	TRBV3-1	TRBJ2-2	-	CASTSRGASNTGELFF	TGTGCCAGCACCTCCCGGGGGGCTTCTAACACCGGGGAGCTGTTTTTT
-	TRBV12-3/TRBV12-4	TRBJ1-2	TRBD1	CASTNHRGGVYGYTF	TGTGCCAGCACCAACCACAGGGGGGGAGTCTATGGCTACACCTTC
-	TRBV4-1	TRBJ1-6	-	CASSQRTENSPLHF	TGCGCCAGCAGCCAAAGGACAGAGAATTCACCCCTCCACTTT
-	TRBV7-9	TRBJ1-1	-	CASSRTSSGTEAFF	TGTGCCAGCAGCAGAACCTCTTCAGGCACTGAAGCTTTCTTT
few	TRBV19	TRBJ2-7	-	CASSAATGRTYEQYF	TGTGCCAGTAGTGCTGCGACAGGGAGGACCTACGAGCAGTACTTC
-	TRBV3-1	TRBJ2-7	-	CASSQEWRGSYEQYF	TGTGCCAGCAGCCAAGAGTGGCGGGGATCCTACGAGCAGTACTTC
many	TRBV28	TRBJ2-1	TRBD2	CASSLVSLAGGVSEDEQFF	TGTGCCAGCAGTTTAGTTTCCTTAGCGGGGGGGGTGAGTGAGGATGAGCAGTTCTTC
many	TRBV28	TRBJ1-2	-	CASSRTLSAHGYTF	TGTGCCAGCAGTCGGACATTATCAGCTCATGGCTACACCTTC
few	TRBV5-1	TRBJ2-5	-	CASSSPPKETQYF	TGCGCCAGCAGCTCCCCTCCCAAAGAGACCCAGTACTTC
few	TRBV7-6	TRBJ1-4	-	CASSLLIPPTEKLFF	TGTGCCAGCAGCTTACTCATACCCCCTACGGAAAAACTGTTTTTT
-	TRBV28	TRBJ2-3	TRBD2	CASSLRPSGGPTDTQYF	TGTGCCAGCAGCCTTAGGCCCAGCGGGGGCCCCACAGATACGCAGTATTTT
few	TRBV12-3/TRBV12-4	TRBJ1-3	-	CASNHRVRSGNTIYF	TGTGCCAGCAACCACCGGGTCCGCTCTGGAAACACCATATATTTT
few	TRBV3-1	TRBJ2-1	TRBD2	CASSSGGSSGDEQFF	TGTGCCAGCAGCAGCGGGGGGTCATCGGGCGATGAGCAGTTCTTC
few	TRBV6-4	TRBJ2-5	-	CASSETRTVQETQYF	TGTGCCAGCAGTGAGACCCGGACAGTTCAAGAGACCCAGTACTTC
-	TRBV9	TRBJ2-1	-	CASSVRGESYNEQFF	TGTGCCAGCAGCGTGAGAGGTGAGTCCTACAATGAGCAGTTCTTC
-	TRBV4-3	TRBJ2-2	TRBD1	CASSQDPQGAGGELFF	TGCGCCAGCAGCCAAGATCCCCAGGGGGCAGGCGGGGAGCTGTTTTTT
-	TRBV20-1	TRBJ2-7	-	CSARDAGLYEQYF	TGCAGTGCTAGAGATGCCGGGTTGTACGAGCAGTACTTC
-	TRBV13	TRBJ2-7	TRBD1	CASSLLGDRGTYEQYF	TGTGCCAGCAGCTTATTGGGGGACAGGGGAACCTACGAGCAGTACTTC
-	TRBV7-9	TRBJ2-1	TRBD1	CASSPPGQGSNEQFF	TGTGCCAGCAGCCCACCGGGACAGGGGAGCAATGAGCAGTTCTTC
few	TRBV6-2/TRBV6-3	TRBJ2-5	-	CASSQIQDSLRTQYF	TGTGCCAGCAGCCAAATCCAGGATAGTTTGCGGACCCAGTACTTC
-	TRBV5-1	TRBJ2-1	-	CASSSGEFSYNEQFF	TGCGCCAGCAGCTCGGGGGAATTCTCCTACAATGAGCAGTTCTTC
few	TRBV12-3/TRBV12-4	TRBJ1-1	-	CASSLVPVRMNTEAFF	TGTGCCAGCAGTCTCGTCCCAGTGAGGATGAACACTGAAGCTTTCTTT
-	TRBV10-3	TRBJ2-7	-	CAINTQGSEQYF	TGTGCCATCAATACACAGGGATCTGAGCAGTACTTC
once	TRBV20-1	TRBJ2-2	TRBD1	CSARVPGQGAIGELFF	TGCAGTGCTAGGGTCCCGGGACAGGGGGCGATCGGGGAGCTGTTTTTT
-	TRBV20-1	TRBJ2-3	TRBD1	CSADGTADTQYF	TGCAGTGCGGACGGGACAGCAGATACGCAGTATTTT
few	TRBV18	TRBJ2-2	TRBD1	CASSPSGDRGTGELFF	TGTGCCAGCTCACCAAGTGGAGACAGGGGCACCGGGGAGCTGTTTTTT
few	TRBV19	TRBJ2-7	TRBD1	CASSIAGTGGYGSYEQYF	TGTGCCAGTAGTATCGCCGGGACAGGGGGTTATGGCTCCTACGAGCAGTACTTC
few	TRBV5-1	TRBJ2-6	-	CASSLGTALSSGANVLTF	TGCGCCAGCAGCTTGGGGACAGCCCTTAGCTCTGGGGCCAACGTCCTGACTTTC
-	TRBV5-1	TRBJ2-1	-	CASSWLGNEQFF	TGCGCCAGCAGCTGGTTGGGGAATGAGCAGTTCTTC